Listed here are 3 T cell receptor beta chains from one sample, sequenced in a study of T cell responses to AZD1222 COVID-19 vaccine. Sequencing used immunoSEQ multiplex PCR; TCRdb keeps in-frame clones, though not all of them. The table lists 95,000 to 100,000 clones, 70% to 85% of them singletons, with around 14% in the top ten. This specimen consisted of peripheral blood, obtained 28 days after the second AZD1222 dose. These receptors came from an adult who received the AZD1222 COVID-19 vaccine.

Only one count was recorded for this clone. The chain is built from TRBV24-1 and TRBJ2-5; no firm D call. Germline CDR1 is KGHDR and CDR2 is SFDVKD. Trimming cost V 6 bases and J 2 bases, with 9 bases left between them. CDR3 length: 13 amino acids. In DNA, the CDR3 is TGTGCCACCAGTTTGGGCGGACAAGAGACCCAGTACTTC. This translates into CATSLGGQETQYF.

The V call is TRBV14, the J call TRBJ2-2; D is tentatively TRBD1 or TRBD2 (5 bases each). Germline CDR1 reads SGHDN; CDR2 reads FVKESK. CDR3 length equals 14 residues. Trimming removed 5 bases from V and 4 bases from J, with 11 bases in between. The CDR3 reads CASSRGVVTGELFF. The CDR3 DNA reads as TGTGCCAGCAGCAGGGGAGTGGTCACCGGGGAGCTGTTTTTT.

This rearrangement joins TRBV5-1 to TRBJ1-1; no clear D gene. The ends were cut back, 1 base at V and 1 base at J, with 5 bases in the middle. CDR3 size: 13 residues. Germline V lookup: CDR1 SGHRS, CDR2 YFSETQ. CDR3 region: CASSLIENTEAFF. The CDR3 DNA reads as TGCGCCAGCAGCTTGATAGAGAACACTGAAGCTTTCTTT.